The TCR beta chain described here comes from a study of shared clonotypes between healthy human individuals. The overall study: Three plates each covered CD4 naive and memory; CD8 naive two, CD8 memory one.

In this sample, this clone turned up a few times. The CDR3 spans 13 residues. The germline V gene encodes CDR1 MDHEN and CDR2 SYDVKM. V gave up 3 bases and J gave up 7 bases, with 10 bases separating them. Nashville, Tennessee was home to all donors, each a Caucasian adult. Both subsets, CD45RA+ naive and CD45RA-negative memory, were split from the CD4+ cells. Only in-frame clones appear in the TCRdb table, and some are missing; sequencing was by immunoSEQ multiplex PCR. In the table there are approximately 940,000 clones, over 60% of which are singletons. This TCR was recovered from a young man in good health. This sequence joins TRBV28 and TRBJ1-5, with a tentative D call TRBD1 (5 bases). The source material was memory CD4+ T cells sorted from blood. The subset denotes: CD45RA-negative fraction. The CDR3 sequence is CASSFGRDQPQHF. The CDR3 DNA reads TGTGCCAGCAGTTTCGGGAGGGACCAGCCCCAGCATTTT.